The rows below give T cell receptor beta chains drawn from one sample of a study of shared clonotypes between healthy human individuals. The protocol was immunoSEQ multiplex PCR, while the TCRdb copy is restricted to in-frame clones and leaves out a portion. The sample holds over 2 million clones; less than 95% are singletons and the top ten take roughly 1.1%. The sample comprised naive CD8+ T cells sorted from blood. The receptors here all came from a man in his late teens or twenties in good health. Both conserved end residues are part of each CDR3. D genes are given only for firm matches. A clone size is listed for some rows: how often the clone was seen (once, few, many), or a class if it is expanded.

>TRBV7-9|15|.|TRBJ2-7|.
CASSLFRDTSYEQYF
TGTGCCAGCAGCTTATTCCGGGACACCTCCTACGAGCAGTACTTC
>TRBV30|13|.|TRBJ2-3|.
CAWSTRGGDTQYF
TGTGCCTGGAGTACAAGGGGGGGAGATACGCAGTATTTT
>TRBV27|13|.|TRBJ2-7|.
CASSLSPFYEQYF
TGTGCCAGCAGTTTATCCCCTTTCTACGAGCAGTACTTC
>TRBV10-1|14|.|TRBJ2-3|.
CASSEQHRADTQYF
TGCGCCAGCAGTGAGCAACACAGGGCAGATACGCAGTATTTT
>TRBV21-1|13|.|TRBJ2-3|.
CASSKRGTDTQYF
TGTGCCAGCAGCAAAAGAGGAACAGATACGCAGTATTTT
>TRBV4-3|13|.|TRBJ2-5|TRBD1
CASSQVQGKTQYF
TGCGCCAGCAGCCAAGTACAGGGGAAGACCCAGTACTTC
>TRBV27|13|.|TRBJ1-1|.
CASKARVNTEAFF
TGTGCCAGCAAGGCCAGGGTGAACACTGAAGCTTTCTTT
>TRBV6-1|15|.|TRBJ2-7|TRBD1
CASSETGGWYYEQYF
TGTGCCAGCAGTGAGACAGGGGGGTGGTACTACGAGCAGTACTTC
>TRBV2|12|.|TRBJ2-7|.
CASEGPIYEQYF
TGTGCCAGCGAGGGACCCATCTACGAGCAGTACTTC
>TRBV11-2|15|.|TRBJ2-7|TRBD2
CASSLTSGGLYEQYF
TGTGCCAGCAGCTTGACTAGCGGGGGCCTCTACGAGCAGTACTTC
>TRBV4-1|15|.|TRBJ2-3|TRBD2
CASSQRAGDTDTQYF
TGCGCCAGCAGCCAACGAGCGGGGGACACAGATACGCAGTATTTT
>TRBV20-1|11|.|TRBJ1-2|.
CSASLLYGYTF
TGCAGTGCTAGCCTCCTCTATGGCTACACCTTC
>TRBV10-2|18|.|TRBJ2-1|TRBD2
CASSPLAGGEWAYNEQFF
TGCGCCAGCAGCCCACTAGCGGGGGGGGAATGGGCCTACAATGAGCAGTTCTTC
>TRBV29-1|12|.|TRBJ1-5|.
CSVEDWGGGSFF
.
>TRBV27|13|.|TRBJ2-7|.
CASSLSSVHEQYF
TGTGCCAGCAGTTTATCATCTGTCCACGAGCAGTACTTC
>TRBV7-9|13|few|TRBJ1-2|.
CASSPPWAYGYTF
TGTGCCAGCAGCCCCCCTTGGGCGTATGGCTACACCTTC
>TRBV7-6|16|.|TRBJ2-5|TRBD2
CASSLGAGLAGSAQYF
TGTGCCAGCAGCTTAGGGGCCGGACTAGCGGGGTCGGCCCAGTACTTC
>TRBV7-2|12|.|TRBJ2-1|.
CASSLTYNEQFF
TGTGCCAGCAGCTTAACCTACAATGAGCAGTTCTTC
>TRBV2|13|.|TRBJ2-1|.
CASSSPTYNEQFF
TGTGCCAGCAGCAGCCCTACCTACAATGAGCAGTTCTTC
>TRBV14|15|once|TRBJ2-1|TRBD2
CASRKSGSFYNEQFF
TGTGCCAGCAGAAAGAGCGGGAGCTTTTACAATGAGCAGTTCTTC
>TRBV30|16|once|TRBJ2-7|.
CAWRALEGIAFYEQYF
TGTGCCTGGAGGGCCTTGGAGGGAATTGCGTTCTACGAGCAGTACTTC
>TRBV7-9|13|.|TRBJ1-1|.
CASTLIIRAEAFF
TGTGCCAGCACCCTTATTATTAGGGCTGAAGCTTTCTTT
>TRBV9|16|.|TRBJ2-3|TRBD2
CASSLLAGGPTDTQYF
TGTGCCAGCAGCCTACTAGCGGGGGGGCCGACAGATACGCAGTATTTT
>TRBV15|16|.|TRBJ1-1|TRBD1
CATSRVGQGKNTEAFF
TGTGCCACCAGCAGAGTGGGACAGGGGAAGAACACTGAAGCTTTCTTT
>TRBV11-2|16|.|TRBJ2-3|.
CASSFGGRAPTDTQYF
TGTGCCAGCAGCTTTGGGGGCAGGGCGCCCACAGATACGCAGTATTTT
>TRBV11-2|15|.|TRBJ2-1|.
CASSRGLSSYNEQFF
TGTGCCAGCAGCCGGGGACTTAGCTCCTACAATGAGCAGTTCTTC
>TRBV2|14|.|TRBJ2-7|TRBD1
CASSEGQGVYEQYF
TGTGCCAGCAGTGAAGGGCAGGGGGTATACGAGCAGTACTTC
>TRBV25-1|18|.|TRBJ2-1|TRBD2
CASSDPLAGDSSYNEQFF
TGTGCCAGCAGTGATCCCCTAGCGGGGGACTCCTCCTACAATGAGCAGTTCTTC
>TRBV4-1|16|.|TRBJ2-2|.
CASSQVGGMNTGELFF
TGCGCCAGCAGCCAAGTAGGAGGGATGAACACCGGGGAGCTGTTTTTT
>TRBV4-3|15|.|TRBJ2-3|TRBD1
CASSPGTGGADTQYF
TGCGCCAGCAGTCCCGGGACAGGGGGCGCAGATACGCAGTATTTT
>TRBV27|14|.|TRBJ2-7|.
CASCHRDGSYEQYF
TGTGCCAGCTGCCACCGTGACGGATCCTACGAGCAGTACTTC
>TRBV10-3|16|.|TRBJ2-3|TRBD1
CAISEPGGAGTDTQYF
TGTGCCATCAGTGAGCCAGGGGGCGCGGGCACAGATACGCAGTATTTT
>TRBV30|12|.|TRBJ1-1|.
CAWSAGLAEAFF
TGTGCCTGGAGTGCTGGGCTGGCTGAAGCTTTCTTT
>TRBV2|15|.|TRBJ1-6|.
CASSEAVAGNSPLHF
TGTGCCAGCAGTGAAGCGGTGGCAGGCAACTCACCCCTCCACTTT
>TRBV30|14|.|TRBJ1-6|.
CAWTSQPVNSPLHF
TGTGCCTGGACCTCCCAGCCGGTTAATTCACCCCTCCACTTT
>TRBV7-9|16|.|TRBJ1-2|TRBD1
CASSPLGDRANYGYTF
TGTGCCAGCAGCCCACTGGGGGACAGGGCCAACTATGGCTACACCTTC
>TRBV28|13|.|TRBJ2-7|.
CASKTQGLYEQYF
TGTGCCAGCAAAACCCAGGGACTCTACGAGCAGTACTTC
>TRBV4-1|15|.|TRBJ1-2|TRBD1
CASSPRDRGAYGYTF
TGCGCCAGCAGCCCCAGGGACAGGGGGGCCTATGGCTACACCTTC
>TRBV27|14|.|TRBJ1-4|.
CASSLVGANEKLFF
TGTGCCAGCAGTTTGGTCGGGGCCAATGAAAAACTGTTTTTT
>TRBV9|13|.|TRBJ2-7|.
CASSVGDSYEQYF
TGTGCCAGCAGCGTAGGAGACTCGTACGAGCAGTACTTC
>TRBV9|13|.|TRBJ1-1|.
CASSVGGGSEAFF
TGTGCCAGCAGCGTAGGGGGTGGAAGTGAAGCTTTCTTT
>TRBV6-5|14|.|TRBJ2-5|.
CASSYGQNQETQYF
TGTGCCAGCAGTTACGGACAGAACCAAGAGACCCAGTACTTC
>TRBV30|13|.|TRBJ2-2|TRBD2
CASQGREAGELFF
TGTGCCTCTCAGGGGCGGGAGGCCGGGGAGCTGTTTTTT
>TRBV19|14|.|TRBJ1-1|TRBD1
CASSYGTGNTEAFF
TGTGCCAGTAGTTATGGGACAGGTAACACTGAAGCTTTCTTT
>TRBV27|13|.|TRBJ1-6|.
CAGGAPDNSPLHF
TGTGCCGGAGGGGCTCCAGATAATTCACCCCTCCACTTT
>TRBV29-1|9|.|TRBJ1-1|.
CSSDTEAFF
TGCAGCTCCGACACTGAAGCTTTCTTT
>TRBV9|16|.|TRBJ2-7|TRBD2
CASSGSPSGTWYEQYF
TGTGCCAGCAGCGGCTCTCCTAGCGGGACCTGGTACGAGCAGTACTTC
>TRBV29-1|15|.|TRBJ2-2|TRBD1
CSVVGQGGGAGELFF
TGCAGCGTGGTGGGACAGGGTGGAGGGGCCGGGGAGCTGTTTTTT
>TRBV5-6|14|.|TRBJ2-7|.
CASSLAALVYEQYF
TGTGCCAGCAGCTTGGCGGCACTCGTCTACGAGCAGTACTTC
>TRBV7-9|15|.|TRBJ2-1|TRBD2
CASSFRLALYNEQFF
TGTGCCAGCAGCTTCCGACTAGCGCTTTACAATGAGCAGTTCTTC
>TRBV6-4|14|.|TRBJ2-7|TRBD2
CASSELAGVHEQYF
TGTGCCAGCAGTGAGCTAGCGGGGGTCCACGAGCAGTACTTC
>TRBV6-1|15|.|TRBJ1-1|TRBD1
CASSELWTGGTEAFF
TGTGCCAGCAGTGAACTATGGACAGGGGGCACTGAAGCTTTCTTT
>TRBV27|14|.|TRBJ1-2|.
CASSPGSTNYGYTF
TGTGCCAGCAGCCCAGGGAGCACTAACTATGGCTACACCTTC
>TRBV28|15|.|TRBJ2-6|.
CASSLYPEGANVLTF
TGTGCCAGCAGTTTGTACCCGGAAGGGGCCAACGTCCTGACTTTC